These T cell receptor beta chains were read from a single sample in a study of blood T cells in healthy people across ages. From the 5' RACE reads, TCRdb called clonotypes with MiXCR, one entry per CDR3 protein. The data hold approximately 580,000 distinct CDR3 sequences, with 20% to 30% observed a single time. This same sample was also part of a study on T cells of mothers and their children.

Sequencing was done on a sample of blood. All receptors come from a boy aged 5 to 17 in good health. Both conserved end residues are part of each CDR3.

v_gene | CDR3aa
TRBV5-1 | CASSPGLAGGRNEQFF
TRBV7-3 | CASSLTQGPYNEQFF
TRBV7-3 | CASSLYSGGDQPQHF
TRBV6-6 | CASSYLLSAEKLFF
TRBV4-1 | CASSQGGANEQFF
TRBV4-1 | CASSLSGNEETQYF
TRBV9 | CASSGTGQGYEQYF
TRBV20-1 | CSAGSTQGTEAFF
TRBV18 | CASSPVLGTAKNIQYF
TRBV29-1 | CSVDAQNTEAFF
TRBV9 | CASSSQTEVRTYEQYF
TRBV12-3/TRBV12-4 | CASSLRAHGETQYF
TRBV6-5 | CASSLSGSYHEQYF
TRBV29-1 | CSVVATSYEQYF
TRBV7-9 | CASSLDDKETQYF
TRBV7-2 | CASSLVNLAGRYEQYF
TRBV7-3 | CASSPYFRGTGELFF
TRBV14 | CASSYRRPGQASQETQYF
TRBV27 | CASSPSGRKTQYF
TRBV28 | CASSQVISEYEQYF